This TCR beta chain was obtained from a study of CD8+ T cells in alopecia areata listed by TCRdb under 2018. Looking at the study overall: Treated patients were enrolled in an open-label pilot trial of oral tofacitinib, 5 to 10 mg twice daily, for moderate-to-severe alopecia areata. Patients received tofacitinib for 6 to 18 months and were then followed off drug for 6 months to check for delayed response and recurrence. High-throughput TCRbeta sequencing was used to examine T cell clonal expansion in alopecia areata in both the C3H/HeJ mouse model and human patients. In humans, TCRbeta sequencing was performed on scalp tissue and on sorted CD4+ and CD8+ peripheral blood T cells from healthy controls and from patients with patchy or totalis/universalis alopecia areata. Patients on tofacitinib were biopsied at baseline and after 4 and 24 weeks of treatment, and several of the patients also had a later scalp biopsy. Scalp clonality was compared across normal scalp (n=4), patchy alopecia areata scalp (n=8), and alopecia totalis/universalis scalp (n=8). RNA was obtained with the PAXgene miRNA kit for fixed scalp, the miRNeasy kit for PBMCs, and the RNeasy kit for mouse skin. TCRbeta CDR3 regions were amplified by immunoSEQ multiplex PCR with 35 Vbeta forward and 13 Jbeta reverse primers. General conclusions and limits of the study: Unlike mouse skin, which is dominated by gammadelta T cells, normal human skin has resident alphabeta T cells that are also sequenced, and this complicates analysis of the scalp TCR repertoire. Lesional scalp, especially in alopecia totalis/universalis, showed higher clonality and more expanded CD8+ clones than normal scalp, suggesting antigenic drive. Compared with mice, TCR sequences shared between patients were less clear, possibly partly because of HLA diversity across the patient population.

Library creation used the immunoSEQ multiplex PCR assay. RNA was extracted from all samples and reverse transcribed into cDNA, which served as template for TCR sequencing. First-strand cDNA was synthesized with SuperScript III using a 2:1 mix of oligo-dT and random hexamers. Amplification bias was assessed with a synthetic immune receptor repertoire, and residual bias was removed computationally. The published analysis was carried out like this. Raw reads were preprocessed to remove errors, and CDR3 was defined according to IMGT conventions as the region from the conserved cysteine to phenylalanine. Clonality was calculated as 1 minus Shannon entropy normalized by log2 of the number of productive unique TCRs. CD4 or CD8 identity of scalp clones was inferred by cross-referencing scalp TCRbeta sequences with sorted blood CD4 and CD8 repertoires. In its TCRdb copy, this immuneACCESS table keeps in-frame sequences only and misses some clones. Where compared with another copy, unresolved V genes explain less than half of these, and the others have no known cause. That table supplies the V and J calls and clone size; D and trimming were determined from the DNA. This sample lists approximately 140,000 clones; 47% were detected once. About 6.3% of the sample is taken by the ten largest.

A remark on this clone: Its antigen has not been determined. No clone much larger than this one lies a single base away; base qualities are absent.

The CDR3 runs 15 residues from the cysteine to the phenylalanine. This entry keeps only the CDR3 DNA: 45 bases, framed from base 1. V has 5 bases trimmed and J has 4 bases trimmed; junction bases matching no gene number 7. CDR1 SQVTM and CDR2 ANQGSEA are derived from the germline V gene. Peripheral blood and lesional scalp punch biopsies were obtained from patients with alopecia areata. After PBMCs were isolated by density centrifugation and stained for CD3, CD4 and CD8, a FACSAria was used to sort CD4+ and CD8+ T cells. This clonotype was sampled from a human donor with alopecia areata. The receptor chain draws on TRBV29-1 and TRBJ2-3, and 12 bases in between align with TRBD1. What was sequenced was CD4+ T cells sorted from blood. In nucleotide form, the sequence is TGCAGCGTTCTGGCCGGGACAGGGGGCGCAGATACGCAGTATTTT. This codes for CSVLAGTGGADTQYF.